A single T cell receptor (beta chain) is shown here with its context. What it binds is not known. The same CDR3 arises from other DNA sequences in this sample as well. The V end was cut by 5 bases, the J end by 4 bases, with 11 bases between. From germline, CDR1 is MDHEN and CDR2 SYDVKM. CDR3 length equals 13 residues. This sample is drawn from a study of shared clonotypes between healthy human individuals. Authors' analysis steps: There were no quality scores in the junction-only immunoSEQ sequences, so filtering differed. Assay: immunoSEQ multiplex PCR; the TCRdb copy retains only in-frame clones and omits some. The V and J calls and clone size are taken from that table; D and trimming were inferred from the DNA. The sample has a few million clones, 93% seen once. General observations from the study: Between a handful of donors, naive CD4 clonotypes were shared at a level of approximately 5%. Generally, naive subsets came out with larger estimated richness than memory subsets.

CD45RO-negative, CCR7-positively selected cells formed the naive CD8 fraction, excluding terminally differentiated effector memory CD45RA+ cells. Healthy adults negative for HIV, lacking recent acute infections or vaccinations, served as donors. Sequencing used naive CD8+ T cells from PBMCs. The chain links TRBV28 to TRBJ1-1; possibly TRBD1 for D (6 bases). The TCR was taken from a man between 18 and 29 years old in good health. Some clones in this sample may be carry-over from other donors' samples. The CDR3 DNA follows: TGTGCCAGCAGTCTGGGGGCAGGCACTGAAGCTTTCTTT. It is translated as CASSLGAGTEAFF.